The following is a T cell receptor beta chain sequence with its context. This receptor's antigen is unknown. Base qualities are not recorded, but no much larger clone differs from it by a single base. Inclusive of the bounding cysteine and phenylalanine, the CDR3 is 15 residues long. The sequence is cut down to CDR3 DNA, 45 bases in frame from base 1. Germline trimming: 1 base from V, 6 bases from J; junction bases outside gene matches: 4. Per the germline V gene, KGHSH is the CDR1 and LQKENI is the CDR2. The collaborating institutions used their own protocols to collect whole blood in K2EDTA tubes. Collaborator samples were shipped for TCRbeta analysis as frozen whole blood, isolated PBMCs, or DNA extracted from either sample type. This specimen comes from a study of blood T cell repertoires in COVID-19 (TCRdb year 2020). Context from the whole study: Collaborator samples came from the United States, Italy and Spain and covered acute and convalescent phases of COVID-19. The prospective study material was composed of cDNA or gDNA derived from T cells, B-cell-depleted T cells, or PBMCs. HLA class I and class II types, where available, came from metadata supplied by the sample provider rather than from assay-based typing. Nearly every sample came with metadata listing a de-identified subject ID, COVID-19 status, age in years and sex. A freely available public database, intended as a resource for researchers studying the immune response to SARS-CoV-2, is where the repertoires were released. Deeply sampled blood TCRbeta repertoires from subjects exposed to, actively infected with, or recovered from COVID-19 were included in the dataset. Samples came from the ongoing ImmuneRACE study (first 160 participants) plus 1,254 subjects from 6 global collaborators. Results and caveats for the whole study, not just this receptor: The amount of clinical and demographic metadata varied by source and participant and was provided uncurated.

TCRbeta CDR3 regions were amplified from genomic DNA using the immunoSEQ Assay, a bias-controlled multiplex PCR. As for the authors' bioinformatics: The number of nucleated cells in each sample was estimated by amplification of reference gene primers within the assay. To quantify the absolute abundance of each unique TCRbeta CDR3 rearrangement, sequence reads were collapsed and filtered. Productive Simpson clonality was computed per sample as the square root of Simpson's diversity index over productive rearrangements. TCRdb carries this immuneACCESS record with in-frame sequences only. Its versions omit some clonotypes, under half of them owing to an unresolved V gene in the studies checked, with the rest unexplained. V and J calls and clone size come straight from that table; D and trimming were deduced from the DNA. In all, the sample holds roughly 150,000 clones, and about 87% of those were seen once. The top ten clones comprise around 45% of the sample.

The receptor comes from a human donor in a cohort sampled during active COVID-19. Recombination joined TRBV18 with TRBJ2-3; TRBD2 matches 10 bases in the middle. Sample: peripheral blood. The base sequence is TGTGCCAGCTCACCACTCAGCGGGGGGGCCGATACGCAGTATTTT. Its product reads: CASSPLSGGADTQYF.